Given below is one T cell receptor beta chain in context. The table came from immunoSEQ multiplex PCR; TCRdb's copy has only in-frame clones and leaves some out. The sample carries about 100,000 clones, roughly 90% recorded once. CDR1 and CDR2 from the germline V gene are KGHDR and SFDVKD. V lost 9 bases, J lost 2 bases, and 8 bases stayed unmatched. The CDR3 is 15 amino acids. This record comes from a study of T cell responses to AZD1222 COVID-19 vaccine. The clonotype was recovered from an adult who received the AZD1222 COVID-19 vaccine. Source: peripheral blood, taken 28 days after the second AZD1222 dose. V and J are TRBV24-1 and TRBJ2-3, with TRBD2 identical over 9 bases. The CDR3 sequence: CATRGGLADTDTQYF. In nucleotides, the CDR3 is TGTGCCACCCGCGGGGGACTAGCAGACACAGATACGCAGTATTTT.